This T cell receptor (beta chain) was obtained from a study of blood T cell repertoires in COVID-19. Here immunoSEQ multiplex PCR was the method, and the copy in TCRdb shows in-frame clones only, minus some. The profile shows about 140,000 clones, 60% to 80% of them singletons. Trimming cost V 0 bases and J 3 bases, with 10 bases left between them. Germline V CDR1 and CDR2: SGHRS, YFSETQ. The CDR3 contains 15 residues. The clonotype comes from a woman aged 45-65 years who had recovered from COVID-19. Sequencing input: PBMCs or T cells enriched from blood (not recorded which). The chain has TRBV5-1 and TRBJ2-1; tentative D call: TRBD1 (7 bases). As DNA, the CDR3 is TGCGCCAGCAGCTTGGGTCAGGGGGGCTACAATGAGCAGTTCTTC. Translated, it gives CASSLGQGGYNEQFF.